This T cell receptor (beta chain) is from a study of chemoradiotherapy in HPV16-positive cancers. Note on this clone: Its cognate antigen is unknown.

Germline V gene lookup returns CDR1 MDHEN and CDR2 SYDVKM. CDR3 size: 14 residues. Trimming removed 3 bases from V and 2 bases from J, with 10 bases in between. Study-wide results and limits: During treatment, candidate HPV-specific clones and E7-related motifs expanded in tumor. HPV-responsive T-cell expansion during chemoradiotherapy was linked to improved recurrence-free survival in HPV16-positive patients.

Measured with immunoSEQ multiplex PCR; TCRdb has only the in-frame clones, and not every one. The repertoire includes some 6,600 clones, 81% of them detected once, and over 6% sits in the top ten. The receptor comes from a human donor with HPV-associated anogenital cancer. The chain combines TRBV28 with TRBJ1-2; D gene ambiguous. Source: tumor tissue, taken from a patient who underwent chemoradiotherapy. This CDR3 reads CASSFGVTNYGYTF. DNA of the CDR3: TGTGCCAGCAGTTTTGGAGTCACCAACTATGGCTACACCTTC.